This TCR beta chain was obtained from a study of graft-versus-host responses after intestinal transplantation. Across the study: Each transplant was multivisceral, liver-intestinal, or isolated intestinal. Each recipient received anti-thymocyte globulin induction, then tacrolimus and steroids for about three years.

About this clone itself: Its antigen is not known.

Intraepithelial and lamina propria lymphocytes were released after the graft tissue was processed. The CDR3 loop spans 14 amino acids. Germline CDR1 reads MDHEN; CDR2 reads SYDVKM. V was trimmed by 1 base and J by 9 bases, leaving 15 bases between them. Study-wide results and limits: The recipient marrow held GvH clones, and some of them showed up first in ileum or blood. An association linked early post-transplant HvG declines with peak circulating GvH clone levels.

Some clones are missing from TCRdb's copy, which holds only in-frame ones; the method was immunoSEQ multiplex PCR. The repertoire holds approximately 17,000 clones, with 82% as singletons. The sequenced sample was ileum tissue, obtained 17 days after transplant. The gene calls are TRBV28 and TRBJ2-5, with D perhaps TRBD2 (6 bases). This clonotype was sampled from a human patient who received an intestinal transplant, so some T cells may come from the graft donor. The DNA for the CDR3 is TGTGCCAGCAGTTTATCGGCGGGACTCGGGGCCCAGTACTTC. Residues: CASSLSAGLGAQYF.